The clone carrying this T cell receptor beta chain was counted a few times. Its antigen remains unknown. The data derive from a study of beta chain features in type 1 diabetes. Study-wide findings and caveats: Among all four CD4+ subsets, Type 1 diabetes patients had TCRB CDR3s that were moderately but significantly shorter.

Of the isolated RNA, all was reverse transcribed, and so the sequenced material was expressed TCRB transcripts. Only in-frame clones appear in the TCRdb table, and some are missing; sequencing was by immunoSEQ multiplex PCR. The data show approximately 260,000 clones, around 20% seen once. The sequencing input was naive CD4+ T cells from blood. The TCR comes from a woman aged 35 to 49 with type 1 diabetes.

The CDR3 coding sequence is TGTGCCAGCAGCTTGGCCGAGGTGGGTTGGACTGAAGCTTTCTTT. As protein: CASSLAEVGWTEAFF. J is TRBJ1-1 and V is TRBV5-4; D is undetermined. This CDR3 has 15 residues. Trimming took 0 bases from V and 5 from J, leaving 14 bases between them. Germline CDR1 SGHNT, CDR2 YYREEE (reference sequence).